The next 22 T cell receptor beta chains were all read from a single sample in a study of chemoradiotherapy in HPV16-positive cancers. Only in-frame clones appear in the TCRdb table, and some are missing; sequencing was by immunoSEQ multiplex PCR. The table has around 4,400 clones, roughly 90% seen once; the top ten hold roughly 2.5%. Specimen: tumor tissue, collected from a patient who underwent chemoradiotherapy. These receptor sequences come from a human donor with HPV-associated anogenital cancer.

This clone was found a few times. The V call is TRBV6-6, the J call TRBJ2-3; 11 nucleotides match TRBD1. The V gene end was trimmed by 7 bases and the J gene end by 1 base; junction bases not matched to a gene: 7. In germline, CDR1 is MNHNY, CDR2 SVGAGI (reference sequence). The CDR3 extends over 16 amino acids. This CDR3 is CASIMGQGEGTDTQYF. The DNA of the CDR3 is TGTGCCAGCATCATGGGACAGGGGGAAGGCACAGATACGCAGTATTTT.

The chain has TRBV19 and TRBJ1-1; D call uncertain. CDR1 is LNHDA and CDR2 is SQIVND in the germline V gene (reference sequence). V gave up 5 bases and J gave up 1 base, with 11 bases separating them. The CDR3 runs 14 residues. CDR3 residues: CASSLVQTNTEAFF. In nucleotides, the CDR3 is TGTGCCAGTAGTTTGGTACAAACGAACACTGAAGCTTTCTTT.

V usage is TRBV10-3 and J usage is TRBJ1-1; D unclear. Per germline, CDR1 ENHRY and CDR2 SYGVKD. V lost 2 bases and J lost 3, with 7 bases in between. The CDR3 has 13 amino acids. CDR3 region: CAISETQDTEAFF. The DNA for the CDR3 is TGTGCCATCAGTGAGACCCAGGACACTGAAGCTTTCTTT.

V gene TRBV5-4 combines with J gene TRBJ2-4; the match to TRBD1 covers 7 bases. The CDR3 has 15 residues. After removal of 4 bases from V and 12 bases from J, the junction contained 16 bases not matched to a gene. Looked up from germline, CDR1 is SGHNT and CDR2 is YYREEE (reference sequence). DNA of the CDR3: TGTGCCAGCAGCCTAGGGACAGAACCAAGGAAGACTCAGTACTTC. Translated, it gives CASSLGTEPRKTQYF.

The V and J genes are TRBV2 and TRBJ2-3, with 7 positions matching TRBD1. This CDR3 is 15 amino acids long. V gave up 3 bases and J gave up 5 bases; unmatched junction bases: 8. Germline CDR1 SNHLY, CDR2 FYNNEI. The CDR3 DNA is TGTGCCAGCAGTGACCACAGGGGTTCGGGAGATACGCAGTATTTT. It codes for CASSDHRGSGDTQYF.

This clone was seen a handful of times. The V call is TRBV5-1, the J call TRBJ2-3; possible D gene TRBD1, 5 bases. Germline assignment: CDR1 SGHRS and CDR2 YFSETQ. The CDR3 loop spans 12 amino acids. V was shortened by 5 bases and J by 5 bases, with 9 bases between the two germline ends. The CDR3 DNA reads as TGCGCCAGCAGTTCAGGGATAGATACGCAGTATTTT. This encodes CASSSGIDTQYF. Variable domain in full (rest from reference TRBV5-1 and TRBJ2-3): KAGVTQTPRYLIKTRGQQVTLSCSPISGHRSVSWYQQTPGQGLQFLFEYFSETQRNKGNFPGRFSGRQFSNSRSEMNVSTLELGDSALYLCASSSGIDTQYFGPGTRLTVL.

The chain uses TRBV6-4 and TRBJ1-6; TRBD1 might be the D (6 bases). This CDR3 has 16 amino acids. V dropped 6 bases and J dropped 0 bases, with 12 bases sitting between them. Per germline, CDR1 MRHNA and CDR2 SNTAGT. CDR3 in amino acids: CASRPGHLSYNSPLHF. CDR3 sequence (DNA): TGTGCCAGCAGGCCGGGACACCTCTCCTATAATTCACCCCTCCACTTT.

J is TRBJ2-6 and V is TRBV7-2; D is ambiguous. The V end was cut by 5 bases, the J end by 1 base, with 9 bases between. Germline V gene sequence: CDR1 SGHTA, CDR2 FQGNSA. This CDR3 has 15 residues. CDR3 DNA: TGTGCCAGCAGCACGCGAAATTCTGGGGCCAACGTCCTGACTTTC. Amino acid sequence: CASSTRNSGANVLTF.

The chain combines TRBV6-1 with TRBJ2-5, with a tentative D call TRBD1 (7 bases). Germline loops: CDR1 MNHNS, CDR2 SASEGT. V was trimmed by 7 bases and J by 1 base, leaving 10 bases between them. CDR3 length equals 13 residues. CDR3 DNA: TGTGCCAGCACCCAGGGGGGCCAAGAGACCCAGTACTTC. This codes for CASTQGGQETQYF.

The sample holds one count of this clone. V usage is TRBV2 and J usage is TRBJ2-7; no clear D gene. This CDR3 is 16 amino acids long. Per the germline V gene, CDR1 is SNHLY and CDR2 is FYNNEI. V lost 3 bases, J lost 0 bases, and 15 bases lay in between. The CDR3 coding sequence is TGTGCCAGCAGTGACCCAACGAGCAGCCTCTCCTACGAGCAGTACTTC. It is translated as CASSDPTSSLSYEQYF. Combining the CDR3 with reference TRBV2 and TRBJ2-7 gives the whole variable domain EPEVTQTPSHQVTQMGQEVILRCVPISNHLYFYWYRQILGQKVEFLVSFYNNEISEKSEIFDDQFSVERPDGSNFTLKIRSTKLEDSAMYFCASSDPTSSLSYEQYFGPGTRLTVT.

For this clone: At the DNA level, this CDR3 is encoded by other sequences in the same sample as well. V usage is TRBV27 and J usage is TRBJ1-1; no clear D gene. The CDR3 covers 14 residues. Between the trimmed V and J ends, which lost 6 bases and 0 bases, there was a span of 11 bases. Germline CDR1 and CDR2: MNHEY and SMNVEV (reference sequence). The CDR3 is CASRGQSMNTEAFF. The CDR3 DNA is TGTGCCAGCAGAGGTCAAAGCATGAACACTGAAGCTTTCTTT.

The chain uses TRBV9 and TRBJ2-2; a possible D gene is TRBD2 (6 bases). CDR1 is SGDLS and CDR2 is YYNGEE in the germline V gene. CDR3 length: 15 amino acids. The V gene lost 0 bases and the J gene lost 3 bases, with 9 bases spanning the gap. CDR3 residues: CASSVAGLDTGELFF. The CDR3 nucleotides are TGTGCCAGCAGCGTAGCGGGACTGGACACCGGGGAGCTGTTTTTT.

The chain has TRBV6-6 and TRBJ2-7, with D possibly matching TRBD2 (6 bases). V lost 5 bases to trimming and J lost 0 bases, with 14 bases between them. Germline V gene sequence: CDR1 MNHNY, CDR2 SVGAGI (reference sequence). This CDR3 is 15 amino acids long. CDR3 residues: CASSTTAGHSYEQYV. The CDR3 DNA reads TGTGCCAGCAGTACTACAGCGGGCCACTCCTACGAGCAGTACGTC.

The rearrangement joins TRBV29-1 to TRBJ2-2, with D perhaps TRBD1 or TRBD2 (6 bases each). This CDR3 is built from 13 residues. Germline V gene sequence: CDR1 SQVTM, CDR2 ANQGSEA. The CDR3 DNA reads as TGCGGAGCAGGGGAGGCGAGCACCGGGGAGCTGTTTTTT. The encoded protein is CGAGEASTGELFF.

This chain joins TRBV14 and TRBJ2-1; D possibly corresponds to TRBD2 (7 bases). The CDR3 length is 18 residues. CDR1 is SGHDN and CDR2 is FVKESK in the germline V gene. The germline V and J ends were trimmed by 1 base and 1 base, with 17 bases remaining between them. The CDR3 DNA follows: TGTGCCAGCAGCCAAGTGGGCAGGGGCGGGGGTTCCTACAATGAGCAGTTCTTC. Its translation is CASSQVGRGGGSYNEQFF.

The chain couples TRBV10-1 to TRBJ2-7, with unresolved D. The CDR3 has 11 amino acids. Trimming removed 3 bases from V and 4 bases from J, with 4 bases in between. Per the germline V gene, CDR1 is WNHNN and CDR2 is SYGVQD (reference sequence). The CDR3 DNA reads as TGCGCCAGCAGTGATGGATACGAGCAGTACGTC. Residues: CASSDGYEQYV.

The chain has TRBV4-1 and TRBJ1-1; D is ambiguous. Per germline, CDR1 MGHRA and CDR2 YSYEKL. V dropped 3 bases and J dropped 3 bases, with 23 bases sitting between them. The CDR3 runs to 18 residues. The CDR3 nucleotides are TGCGCCAGCAGCCACGATCTATGGTGGCAAATCAGCGACACTGAAGCTTTCTTT. Translating gives CASSHDLWWQISDTEAFF.

This clone has just one count. V and J are TRBV18 and TRBJ1-6; 10 bases match TRBD1. V lost 1 base and J lost 6; bases outside the gene matches: 9. CDR3 length equals 18 residues. The V gene's germline CDR1 is KGHSH and CDR2 LQKENI. The CDR3 coding sequence is TGTGCCAGCTCACCACAGGGACAGGGGCCCGCATTTAATTCACCCCTCCACTTT. Translated, it gives CASSPQGQGPAFNSPLHF.

As regards this clone: Relative to the germline gene, one junction end is altered; a read error may explain this. CDR3 region: CASSARARGQKLFF. CDR3 coding DNA: TGCGCCAGTAGTGCGCGGGCCCGAGGCCAAAAACTGTTTTTT. The chain employs TRBV10-2 and TRBJ1-4; D is unclear. There are 14 residues in the CDR3. Per the germline V gene, CDR1 is WSHSY and CDR2 is SAAADI.

The chain carries TRBV5-8 and TRBJ2-7, with TRBD1 matching 10 bases. Looked up from germline, CDR1 is SGHTS and CDR2 is YDEGEE. The length of the CDR3 is 15 residues. J was trimmed by 5 bases and V by 7 bases; bases with no gene match: 12. For the CDR3, the DNA is TGTGCCAGCGGACTTCCGGACAGGGGGTTCCACGAGCAGTACGTC. Translating it yields CASGLPDRGFHEQYV.

This chain connects TRBV5-4 to TRBJ1-1; possibly TRBD1 for D (5 bases). There are 17 residues in the CDR3. Trimming left V 4 bases short and J 0 bases short, with 19 bases between. Germline V gene sequence: CDR1 SGHNT, CDR2 YYREEE (reference sequence). The CDR3 protein is CASSPSPGPKVNTEAFF. In DNA, the CDR3 is TGTGCCAGCAGCCCAAGTCCGGGGCCTAAGGTGAACACTGAAGCTTTCTTT.

The rearrangement joins TRBV7-9 to TRBJ1-1; D is uncertain. Looked up from germline, CDR1 is SEHNR and CDR2 is FQNEAQ (reference sequence). The CDR3 runs to 15 residues. With 0 bases removed from V and 3 bases from J, the gap between germline ends came to 11 bases. The CDR3 DNA follows: TGTGCCAGCAGCTTAGCCGGAGGACGGGACACTGAAGCTTTCTTT. Amino acids: CASSLAGGRDTEAFF.